This T cell receptor (beta chain) stems from a study of blood T cell repertoires in COVID-19. About the research overall: Sites across the United States, Italy and Spain contributed samples from acute and convalescent COVID-19.

CDR3 length: 17 amino acids. Trimming took 6 bases from V and 4 from J, leaving 24 bases between them. Germline lookup yields CDR1 MDHEN and CDR2 SYDVKM. In the source study's methods: Quantification of nucleated cells was approximated via reference gene primer amplification. Sequenced by immunoSEQ multiplex PCR; TCRdb stores in-frame clones only, minus some. V, J and clone size reflect that table, while D and trimming were determined from the DNA. The sample consists of about half a million clones, 70% to 90% of them appearing once. Sequenced input: peripheral blood. The TCR was taken from a human donor in a cohort sampled during active COVID-19. This rearrangement joins TRBV28 to TRBJ2-5; D may be TRBD2 (6 bases). The CDR3 DNA reads TGTGCCAGCAGCCCCCGTGCGGGCGGGCGGAGGGGAGAGACCCAGTACTTC. Its protein is CASSPRAGGRRGETQYF.